The 6 T cell receptor beta chains in this list originate from one sample, sequenced in a study of siplizumab effects on memory and regulatory T cells. Method: immunoSEQ multiplex PCR; TCRdb's copy keeps in-frame clones and lacks some. In the table there are some 100,000 clones, about 91% of which are singletons. The specimen sequenced was CD4+ T cells sorted from blood. The receptors were gathered from a human donor in good health. Some clones in this sample may be carry-over from other donors' samples.

The chain carries TRBV18 and TRBJ2-7; TRBD1 matches at 8 bases. The V and J ends lost 1 base and 3 bases, in that order; junction bases with no gene match: 5. The CDR3 has 15 amino acids. The V gene's germline CDR1 is KGHSH and CDR2 LQKENI. DNA of the CDR3: TGTGCCAGCTCACCACGGACAGGGTCAAACTACGAGCAGTACTTC. This encodes CASSPRTGSNYEQYF.

The rearrangement uses TRBV9 and TRBJ2-5, with 8 bases matching TRBD1. V gave up 0 bases and J gave up 2 bases; unmatched junction bases: 3. This CDR3 region has 15 residues. Germline V lookup: CDR1 SGDLS, CDR2 YYNGEE. CDR3 sequence (DNA): TGTGCCAGCAGCGTAGTTGGACAGGGACAAGAGACCCAGTACTTC. It yields the protein CASSVVGQGQETQYF.

The rearrangement links TRBV21-1 to TRBJ2-5. TRBV21-1 is marked as a pseudogene. CDR3 length: 14 amino acids. As DNA, the CDR3 is TGTGCCAGCAGCCCCCATGGGTGTAGTGAGACCCAGTACTTC. This encodes CASSPHGCSETQYF.

This clone has just one count. The rearrangement joins TRBV30 to TRBJ1-2; tentatively, D is TRBD1 (5 bases). The CDR3 is 14 residues long. With 0 bases removed from V and 1 base from J, the gap between germline ends came to 9 bases. The V gene's germline CDR1 is GTSNPN and CDR2 SVGIG (reference sequence). CDR3 region: CAWSVLGVNYGYTF. In DNA form, the CDR3 reads TGTGCCTGGAGTGTATTGGGGGTTAACTATGGCTACACCTTC.

The chain combines TRBV28 with TRBJ2-1; TRBD1 matches 9 bases. The CDR3 is made up of 15 amino acids. CDR1 and CDR2 (germline): MDHEN, SYDVKM. V lost 6 bases and J lost 3; bases outside the gene matches: 6. The CDR3 nucleotides are TGTGCCAGCAGACGACAGGGGGGTTTCTACAATGAGCAGTTCTTC. Its protein is CASRRQGGFYNEQFF.

This sequence joins TRBV19 and TRBJ2-7; 14 bases are a match to TRBD2. Per the germline V gene, CDR1 is LNHDA and CDR2 is SQIVND (reference sequence). This CDR3 is 15 amino acids long. J lost 11 bases, V lost 5 bases, and 11 bases had no gene match. The DNA of the CDR3 is TGTGCCAGTAGTTCAAGGACTAGCGGGAGGCCTCCTGAGTACTTC. It specifies CASSSRTSGRPPEYF.